Listed below are T cell receptor beta chains from one sample, sequenced in a study of T cell clonotyping in hematopoietic cell transplantation. Generated by immunoSEQ multiplex PCR, the TCRdb table keeps only in-frame clones and is missing some. The data hold some 76,000 clones, with about 96% observed a single time. This material consisted of peripheral blood mononuclear cells, taken before stem cell transplant. Receptors were obtained from a woman aged 45-65 years with acute myeloid leukemia. Some clones in this sample may be carry-over from other donors' samples. Both conserved end residues are part of each CDR3.

CDR3 protein	V gene	J gene
CASSKWGGEGDNYGYTF	TRBV25-1	TRBJ1-2
CASSYSRGASGYTF	TRBV6-5	TRBJ1-2
CASRAPGVRNIQYF	TRBV6-1	TRBJ2-4
CASSPQLGQGHNEQFF	TRBV19	TRBJ2-1
CASSPTWTGELFF	TRBV7-2	TRBJ2-2
CASSLKPPRPSAGELFF	TRBV7-9	TRBJ2-2
CAWSVGGQPYEQYF	TRBV30	TRBJ2-7
CASTLAGGLGANVLTF	TRBV5-1	TRBJ2-6
CASSIRSSGTIQETQYF	TRBV7-8	TRBJ2-5
CASSPTGKDNSPLHF	TRBV18	TRBJ1-6
CASSEEGGGTDTQYF	TRBV2	TRBJ2-3
CAWSGPGEGQPQHF	TRBV30	TRBJ1-5
CASSSGAQPQHF	TRBV6-5	TRBJ1-5
CASSPTLAHTGELFF	TRBV14	TRBJ2-2
CAGGGSHSPLHF	TRBV6-4	TRBJ1-6
CSVEDSAIWGKTEAFF	TRBV29-1	TRBJ1-1
CASSLLAFSETQYF	TRBV28	TRBJ2-5
CASSPRRRGQGADGYTF	TRBV11-2	TRBJ1-2
CASSLDRGSNQPQHF	TRBV7-9	TRBJ1-5
CASIRKGVGGYTF	TRBV19	TRBJ1-2
CASSLGGGRASTDTQYF	TRBV5-1	TRBJ2-3
CASSLSPGHLTEAFF	TRBV7-3	TRBJ1-1
CASSTRSEQYF	TRBV6-5	TRBJ2-7
CASSISSQGWTEAFF	TRBV19	TRBJ1-1
CASISPDRVSGNTIYF	TRBV2	TRBJ1-3
CASSQGREEQYF	TRBV19	TRBJ2-7
CASTLASKYNEQFF	TRBV2	TRBJ2-1
CASSLGGTSSYEQYF	TRBV7-8	TRBJ2-7
CASNTGSAVLFF	TRBV28	TRBJ1-4
CASSSPGVGTEAFF	TRBV19	TRBJ1-1
CASSSRDRTYEQYF	TRBV7-2	TRBJ2-7
CASSIVQGNYGYTF	TRBV19	TRBJ1-2
CATSRDRVVGANVLTF	TRBV15	TRBJ2-6
CASTPGPLYGYTF	TRBV6-5	TRBJ1-2
CASSLVLGNTEAFF	TRBV7-6	TRBJ1-1
CASSQDRATGRGFF	TRBV4-1	TRBJ1-1
CASSFGGKAEAFF	TRBV5-1	TRBJ1-1
CASSSRGSNQPQHF	TRBV6-5	TRBJ1-5
CASSSRRQLGNTEAFF	TRBV27	TRBJ1-1
CASSVVGTEAFF	TRBV9	TRBJ1-1
CASRTGGYTEAFF	TRBV19	TRBJ1-1
CSATRDRAGYTF	TRBV29-1	TRBJ1-2
CASSEDSNNQPQHF	TRBV7-2	TRBJ1-5
CASGRGSTGELFF	TRBV10-1	TRBJ2-2
CASSLVAARLQETQYF	TRBV28	TRBJ2-5
CASSIDSLQPQHF	TRBV19	TRBJ1-5
CASSYDGGRDEKLFF	TRBV5-1	TRBJ1-4
CASSYQGFNEQFF	TRBV6-6	TRBJ2-1
CASSPRTVVAEQYF	TRBV18	TRBJ2-7
CASSQDPPGATLPDTQYF	TRBV4-1	TRBJ2-3